What follows are 21 T cell receptor beta chains derived from one specimen sequenced in a study of T cells after yellow fever vaccination. TCRdb processed the 5' RACE reads anew with MiXCR; each CDR3 protein has one entry. Of fewer than 150,000 distinct CDR3 sequences listed, about 6.8% are singletons. The starting material was CD4+ T cells sorted from PBMCs, obtained around 45 days after the first yellow fever vaccination. The receptors originated from a man aged 18-30 years who received the YFV17D yellow fever vaccine.

This chain joins TRBV4-3 and TRBJ2-7; D assignment may be TRBD1 or TRBD2 (6 bases each). From germline, CDR1 is LGHNA and CDR2 YSLEER. V lost 1 base and J lost 4, with 14 bases in between. The length of the CDR3 is 15 residues. The CDR3 spells CASSQGVGGPYEQYF. The DNA of the CDR3 is TGCGCCAGCAGCCAAGGAGTCGGGGGCCCATACGAGCAGTACTTC.

This clonotype was seen ten or more times. The V and J genes are TRBV20-1 and TRBJ2-1, with 9 nucleotides matching TRBD1. CDR3 length: 12 amino acids. Germline V gene lookup returns CDR1 DFQATT and CDR2 SNEGSKA (reference sequence). V shed 5 bases, J shed 9 bases, and the junction held 5 bases outside the gene matches. CDR3 amino acids: CSASGTGTEQFF. In nucleotides, the CDR3 is TGCAGTGCTTCCGGGACAGGGACTGAGCAGTTCTTC.

This clonotype has ten or more counts. V gene TRBV6-5 combines with J gene TRBJ1-1, with D hard to call. Per the germline V gene, CDR1 is MNHEY and CDR2 is SVGAGI. This CDR3 region has 16 residues. V was pared by 7 bases and J by 1 base, with 19 bases between. CDR3 sequence (DNA): TGTGCCAGCAATCCCCCAGGCTGGTACGGGAACACTGAAGCTTTCTTT. It codes for CASNPPGWYGNTEAFF.

This clonotype was seen many times. CDR3 amino acids: CAISGQGGEKLFF. The DNA of the CDR3 is TGTGCCATCTCAGGACAGGGAGGGGAAAAACTGTTTTTT. The chain combines TRBV7-9 with TRBJ1-4; 8 bases line up with TRBD1. This CDR3 is 13 amino acids long. CDR1 and CDR2 (germline): SEHNR, FQNEAQ (reference sequence). The V gene end was trimmed by 10 bases and the J gene end by 8 bases; junction bases not matched to a gene: 9. The whole variable domain, remainder taken from reference TRBV7-9 and TRBJ1-4, is DTGVSQNPRHKITKRGQNVTFRCDPISEHNRLYWYRQTLGQGPEFLTYFQNEAQLEKSRLLSDRFSAERPKGSFSTLEIQRTEQGDSAMYLCAISGQGGEKLFFGSGTQLSVL.

There are many counts of this clonotype. The V and J genes are TRBV7-3 and TRBJ2-1, with 10 bases matching TRBD2. This CDR3 is 15 amino acids long. The V and J ends lost 3 bases and 4 bases, in that order; junction bases with no gene match: 3. Per germline, CDR1 SGHTA and CDR2 FQGTGA. CDR3 in amino acids: CASSFSGGVYNEQFF. CDR3 sequence (DNA): TGTGCCAGCAGCTTCAGCGGGGGGGTTTACAATGAGCAGTTCTTC.

This clonotype was found a few times. The chain carries TRBV7-9 and TRBJ1-4, with 9 bases fitting TRBD1. This CDR3 region has 15 residues. J gave up 10 bases and V 5 bases, and 11 bases lay outside the gene matches. Germline V gene data show CDR1 as SEHNR and CDR2 as FQNEAQ (reference sequence). The CDR3 DNA is TGTGCCAGCAGCGCCTCCGGGACAGGGATGGGAAAACTGTTTTTT. Its translation is CASSASGTGMGKLFF.

The sample holds many counts of this clonotype. The J gene is TRBJ2-5, the V gene TRBV20-1, with 8 positions matching TRBD2. This CDR3 spans 13 amino acids. J lost 2 bases, V lost 3 bases, and 2 bases had no gene match. Germline V CDR1 and CDR2: DFQATT, SNEGSKA (reference sequence). CDR3: CSASPGGQETQYF. The CDR3 nucleotides read TGCAGTGCTAGCCCGGGGGGGCAAGAGACCCAGTACTTC.

This clonotype was observed at least ten times. The rearrangement uses TRBV5-1 and TRBJ1-1; maybe TRBD1 (5 bases). Trimming removed 0 bases from V and 1 base from J, with 13 bases in between. The CDR3 is made up of 16 amino acids. Germline CDR1 and CDR2: SGHRS and YFSETQ. The CDR3 nucleotides are TGCGCCAGCAGCTTGGATTTGGGGCAGCGGAACACTGAAGCTTTCTTT. Translated: CASSLDLGQRNTEAFF.

V usage is TRBV5-4 and J usage is TRBJ2-1; 9 nucleotides line up with TRBD2. Trimming removed 1 base from V and 10 bases from J; junction bases left unmatched: 9. The CDR3 contains 15 residues. Germline loops: CDR1 SGHNT, CDR2 YYREEE (reference sequence). CDR3 bases: TGTGCCAGCAGCTTGATCAGCGGGGGGTCCAACGAGCAGTTCTTC. It codes for CASSLISGGSNEQFF.

This clonotype came up many times. The rearrangement uses TRBV2 and TRBJ2-7; D gene uncertain. The CDR3 loop spans 15 amino acids. V lost 1 base to trimming and J lost 2 bases, with 12 bases between them. The V gene's germline CDR1 is SNHLY and CDR2 FYNNEI. In nucleotides, the CDR3 is TGTGCCAGCAGTGAAGAAAGGTTATCGACCTACGAGCAGTACTTC. Translated, it gives CASSEERLSTYEQYF.

In its sample, this clonotype was seen many times. The chain has TRBV2 and TRBJ2-5, with D perhaps given as TRBD1 or TRBD2 (8 bases each). V was cut by 8 bases and J by 3 bases, with 19 bases left in between. Germline loops: CDR1 SNHLY, CDR2 FYNNEI. This CDR3 has 15 amino acids. The CDR3 is CASGQGQTSEETQYF. The CDR3 nucleotides read TGTGCCAGCGGACAGGGCCAGACTAGCGAAGAGACCCAGTACTTC.

This clonotype occurred many times. The CDR3 sequence: CASSSVAGGTDTQYF. Here the CDR3 DNA reads TGTGCCAGCAGTTCAGTAGCGGGGGGCACAGATACGCAGTATTTT. V gene TRBV12-3 or TRBV12-4 combines with J gene TRBJ2-3; TRBD2 matches at 9 bases. V shed 4 bases and J 1 base; nucleotides not matched to a gene: 3. This CDR3 has 15 amino acids.

The sample holds many counts of this clonotype. This rearrangement joins TRBV9 to TRBJ2-4; D not resolved. The CDR3 covers 14 residues. Germline CDR1 is SGDLS and CDR2 is YYNGEE. Trimming shortened V by 2 bases and J by 6 bases, and 12 bases separated the two germline ends. The CDR3 region is CASSVDQPGNIQYF. The CDR3 DNA reads TGTGCCAGCAGCGTTGACCAGCCAGGAAACATTCAGTACTTC.

The chain has TRBV7-6 and TRBJ1-2; TRBD1 matches 7 bases. The CDR3 has 14 amino acids. Trimming removed 6 bases from V and 7 bases from J; junction bases left unmatched: 11. The germline CDR1 and CDR2 sequences are SGHVS and FNYEAQ. In nucleotides, the CDR3 is TGTGCCAGCAGTCGAAACAGGGGAGAGGGTGGCTACACCTTC. This encodes CASSRNRGEGGYTF.

This clonotype was counted many times. V and J are TRBV7-2 and TRBJ1-1; no reliable D call. The CDR3 is made up of 15 amino acids. The V gene lost 3 bases and the J gene lost 4 bases, with 15 bases spanning the gap. The germline V gene encodes CDR1 SGHTA and CDR2 FQGNSA. DNA for the CDR3: TGTGCCAGCAGCTTGTATGGTAGCAGGTCCACTGAAGCTTTCTTT. Protein product: CASSLYGSRSTEAFF.

This clonotype was recorded many times. This sequence joins TRBV7-2 and TRBJ2-3; D is unresolved. V was trimmed by 5 bases and J by 6 bases, leaving 12 bases between them. The CDR3 spans 13 residues. Germline V gene data show CDR1 as SGHTA and CDR2 as FQGNSA. CDR3 nucleotide sequence: TGTGCCAGCAGCCCGAACCAACGGGATACGCAGTATTTT. Protein: CASSPNQRDTQYF.

J is TRBJ1-4 and V is TRBV4-1, with a weak D call TRBD1 (6 bases). The V and J ends lost 6 bases and 7 bases respectively, with 15 bases between them. The CDR3 extends over 14 amino acids. Germline V CDR1 and CDR2: MGHRA, YSYEKL. For the CDR3, the DNA is TGCGCCAGCAGAAATACAGGGAAGTTTGAAAAACTGTTTTTT. This translates into CASRNTGKFEKLFF.

This clonotype was seen repeatedly, ten times or more. The rearrangement uses TRBV12-3 or TRBV12-4 and TRBJ2-4; the D is unclear. Trimming took off 5 bases at V and 2 bases at J, with 19 bases between the two ends. The CDR3 sequence is 17 residues long. This chain's CDR3 is CASSGLGAQSSKNIQYF. The CDR3 DNA follows: TGTGCCAGCAGTGGTCTAGGCGCGCAGAGCTCCAAAAACATTCAGTACTTC.

This clonotype occurred many times. The chain links TRBV6-5 to TRBJ2-3, with 7 bases that match TRBD2. Trimming took 6 bases from V and 4 from J; bases not matched to a gene: 7. CDR1 is MNHEY and CDR2 is SVGAGI in the germline V gene. The CDR3 is 14 amino acids. The CDR3 nucleotides read TGTGCCAGCAGGTCTTTCGGGGGGTCAGATACGCAGTATTTT. Amino acids: CASRSFGGSDTQYF.

This clonotype was picked up many times. The V gene is TRBV12-3 or TRBV12-4, the J gene TRBJ1-1; possibly TRBD1 for D (5 bases). V lost 6 bases, J lost 7 bases, and 18 bases lay in between. This CDR3 comprises 14 residues. The CDR3 spells CASRATEGGDEAFF. The DNA of the CDR3 is TGTGCCAGCAGAGCTACCGAGGGAGGGGATGAAGCTTTCTTT.

The CDR3 bases are TGTGCCAGCAGTTACTCCCGTCCGGGTACAGGCGACTCACCCCTCCACTTT. This translates into CASSYSRPGTGDSPLHF. The chain links TRBV6-5 to TRBJ1-6, with D possibly TRBD1 on 5 matching bases. V dropped 0 bases and J dropped 10 bases, with 19 bases sitting between them. This CDR3 is built from 17 residues. CDR1 and CDR2 (germline): MNHEY, SVGAGI.